This TCR beta chain was sequenced in a study of response to subunit inactivated influenza vaccine. TCRdb fed the RT-PCR reads into MiXCR, producing one record per CDR3 protein. Here the sample spans over 650,000 distinct CDR3 sequences, 15% to 20% being singletons. The source is a man between 50 and 59 years old who received an inactivated influenza vaccine. The sample here was PBMCs from blood, taken 5 to 6 days after vaccination.

CDR3 sequence: CASSPTGGRAEAFF. The CDR3 bases are TGTGCCAGCAGCCCTACAGGGGGAAGAGCTGAAGCTTTCTTT. The V call is TRBV12-3 or TRBV12-4, the J call TRBJ1-1; 8 bases align to TRBD1. The CDR3 spans 14 residues. The trim removed 6 bases at V and 6 bases at J, leaving 9 bases unmatched.